The 21 T cell receptor beta chains reported below all come from one sample, sequenced in a study of OX40 agonist ivuxolimab in advanced cancers. Measured with immunoSEQ multiplex PCR; TCRdb has only the in-frame clones, and not every one. The profile shows about 72,000 clones, around 87% of them singletons. This sample comprised CD4+ or CD8+ T cells sorted from blood, obtained in a trial of the OX40 agonist ivuxolimab. Receptors were obtained from an adult with an advanced solid tumor such as melanoma, head and neck, liver or kidney cancer.

The V gene is TRBV2, the J gene TRBJ1-6, with 9 bases fitting TRBD1. Germline V gene sequence: CDR1 SNHLY, CDR2 FYNNEI. This CDR3 is built from 15 residues. The ends lost 6 bases at V and 5 bases at J; junction bases unmatched: 5. The CDR3 DNA reads TGTGCCAGCAGCGGGACAGGGATTCATAATTCACCCCTCCACTTT. It yields the protein CASSGTGIHNSPLHF.

This rearrangement joins TRBV5-5 to TRBJ1-1; no reliable D call. Germline V lookup: CDR1 SGHKS, CDR2 YYEKEE (reference sequence). The CDR3 has 14 amino acids. Trimming left V 0 bases short and J 6 bases short, with 12 bases between. CDR3 coding DNA: TGTGCCAGCAGCTTGGTAGAGCGATCCGCTGAAGCTTTCTTT. Encoded protein: CASSLVERSAEAFF. The whole variable domain, filled in from reference TRBV5-5 and TRBJ1-1, reads DAGVTQSPTHLIKTRGQQVTLRCSPISGHKSVSWYQQVLGQGPQFIFQYYEKEERGRGNFPDRFSARQFPNYSSELNVNALLLGDSALYLCASSLVERSAEAFFGQGTRLTVV.

The chain recombines TRBV2 with TRBJ1-1; tentatively, D is TRBD1 (6 bases). Trimming removed 4 bases from V and 0 bases from J, with 9 bases in between. The CDR3 is made up of 14 amino acids. Germline V gene data show CDR1 as SNHLY and CDR2 as FYNNEI. The CDR3 DNA reads TGTGCCAGCAGTGCACAGGGATTGAACACTGAAGCTTTCTTT. Translation: CASSAQGLNTEAFF.

The CDR3 loop is CASSPDGLNTGELFF. The CDR3 DNA reads as TGTGCCAGCAGCCCCGACGGACTGAACACCGGGGAGCTGTTTTTT. The rearrangement links TRBV9 to TRBJ2-2; weak D call: TRBD2 (5 bases). The germline V gene has CDR1 SGDLS and CDR2 YYNGEE. V was shortened by 4 bases and J by 1 base, with 11 bases between the two germline ends. This CDR3 is 15 amino acids long.

The gene calls are TRBV7-2 and TRBJ1-1; D may be TRBD1 (5 bases). The V gene's germline CDR1 is SGHTA and CDR2 FQGNSA. V dropped 4 bases and J dropped 2 bases, with 5 bases sitting between them. The CDR3 runs to 12 residues. In nucleotides, the CDR3 is TGTGCCAGCAGCTGGGACAACACTGAAGCTTTCTTT. It translates to CASSWDNTEAFF.

The chain is built from TRBV5-5 and TRBJ2-4; tentative D call: TRBD2 (5 bases). The CDR3 is made up of 13 amino acids. Germline loops: CDR1 SGHKS, CDR2 YYEKEE (reference sequence). V gave up 4 bases and J gave up 8 bases, with 13 bases separating them. The CDR3 DNA follows: TGTGCCAGCAGCGACTATCAGAGGGACATTCAGTACTTC. Amino acid sequence: CASSDYQRDIQYF.

The chain employs TRBV11-3 and TRBJ2-1; D is ambiguous. Trimming removed 2 bases from V and 7 bases from J, with 9 bases in between. Per the germline V gene, CDR1 is SGHNT and CDR2 is YENEEA. CDR3 length equals 13 residues. CDR3 residues: CASSLNVLNEQFF. Written as DNA, the CDR3 is TGTGCCAGCAGCTTAAATGTATTAAATGAGCAGTTCTTC.

The chain combines TRBV6-5 with TRBJ1-2; no clear D. Germline V gene sequence: CDR1 MNHEY, CDR2 SVGAGI. Between the trimmed V and J ends, which lost 2 bases and 4 bases, there was a span of 14 bases. The CDR3 extends over 15 amino acids. CDR3 amino acids: CASSYRWTEAYGYTF. The CDR3 nucleotides read TGTGCCAGCAGTTACCGATGGACCGAAGCCTATGGCTACACCTTC.

The chain is built from TRBV5-1 and TRBJ2-3, with D possibly being TRBD1 or TRBD2 (6 bases each). V was shortened by 3 bases and J by 6 bases, with 8 bases between the two germline ends. This CDR3 comprises 12 residues. Germline V lookup: CDR1 SGHRS, CDR2 YFSETQ. CDR3 in amino acids: CASSSGADTQYF. CDR3 coding DNA: TGCGCCAGCAGCTCGGGGGCGGATACGCAGTATTTT.

The chain uses TRBV30 and TRBJ1-2, with D hard to call. This CDR3 is 12 amino acids long. V gave up 2 bases and J gave up 0 bases, with 4 bases separating them. Germline V gives CDR1 GTSNPN, CDR2 SVGIG (reference sequence). Here the CDR3 reads CAWSKSNYGYTF. CDR3 coding DNA: TGTGCCTGGAGTAAATCTAACTATGGCTACACCTTC.

This chain links TRBV11-2 with TRBJ2-1; 8 bases align to TRBD1. CDR1 and CDR2 (germline): SGHAT, FQNNGV. The CDR3 is made up of 14 amino acids. Trimming cost V 10 bases and J 1 base; bases outside gene matches: 6. The CDR3 nucleotides read TGTGCCACCCGACAGGGGCATTCCTACAATGAGCAGTTCTTC. It specifies CATRQGHSYNEQFF.

This sequence joins TRBV15 and TRBJ2-5; D is unresolved. Germline V gene lookup returns CDR1 LNHNV and CDR2 YYDKDF (reference sequence). This CDR3 contains 15 residues. V was shortened by 1 base and J by 2 bases, with 11 bases between the two germline ends. CDR3 bases: TGTGCCACCAGCAGAGCGTTAGGCCGTCAAGAGACCCAGTACTTC. As protein: CATSRALGRQETQYF.

This clone was detected once. The chain recombines TRBV10-2 with TRBJ2-1, with 13 bases aligning to TRBD2. J lost 9 bases, V lost 7 bases, and 9 bases had no gene match. This CDR3 spans 15 amino acids. The germline V gene has CDR1 WSHSY and CDR2 SAAADI. CDR3 sequence (DNA): TGCGCCAGCACGCCCGGACTAGCGGGAGTGAGTGAGCAGTTCTTC. It specifies CASTPGLAGVSEQFF.

The chain has TRBV4-1 and TRBJ2-3; the D is unclear. The CDR3 totals 11 residues. The V end was cut by 4 bases, the J end by 5 bases, with 4 bases between. Germline loops: CDR1 MGHRA, CDR2 YSYEKL. CDR3 in amino acids: CASSRGDTQYF. Written as DNA, the CDR3 is TGCGCCAGCAGCCGGGGAGATACGCAGTATTTT.

The chain combines TRBV11-3 with TRBJ2-7, with D possibly matching TRBD1 (5 bases). This CDR3 region has 16 residues. V dropped 5 bases and J dropped 0 bases, with 17 bases sitting between them. The germline CDR1 and CDR2 sequences are SGHNT and YENEEA. CDR3 loop: CASSPRVWGTSYEQYF. CDR3 in DNA: TGTGCCAGCAGCCCCAGAGTTTGGGGCACCTCCTACGAGCAGTACTTC.

V usage is TRBV5-5 and J usage is TRBJ1-6; TRBD1 aligns across 7 bases. Germline V gene lookup returns CDR1 SGHKS and CDR2 YYEKEE (reference sequence). The CDR3 sequence is 18 residues long. V lost 4 bases to trimming and J lost 8 bases; unmatched junction nucleotides: 18. In DNA form, the CDR3 reads TGTGCCAGCAGCGCCGGGACAGAAAGTCCCCGGTCGGATTCACCCCTCCACTTT. It yields the protein CASSAGTESPRSDSPLHF.

CDR3 sequence: CASSQGQKETQYF. Here the CDR3 DNA reads TGTGCCAGCAGTCAGGGACAGAAAGAGACCCAGTACTTC. The chain joins TRBV28 to TRBJ2-5; 7 nucleotides align to TRBD1. J lost 3 bases, V lost 5 bases, and 3 bases had no gene match. The CDR3 consists of 13 residues. In germline, CDR1 is MDHEN, CDR2 SYDVKM.

This chain joins TRBV4-1 and TRBJ2-5; 12 positions match TRBD2. CDR3 length: 15 residues. Germline trimming cut 8 bases from V and 5 bases from J; bases unmatched to any gene: 9. The V gene's germline CDR1 is MGHRA and CDR2 YSYEKL. This CDR3 is CASGTSGGTSETQYF. The CDR3 DNA sequence: TGCGCCAGCGGTACTAGCGGGGGGACTTCGGAGACCCAGTACTTC.

The rearrangement links TRBV19 to TRBJ1-6, with D maybe TRBD1 (6 bases). In germline, CDR1 is LNHDA, CDR2 SQIVND (reference sequence). The CDR3 runs 14 residues. Trimming removed 6 bases from V and 4 bases from J, with 10 bases in between. Here the CDR3 reads CASSEGGYNSPLHF. DNA for the CDR3: TGTGCCAGTAGCGAGGGGGGTTATAATTCACCCCTCCACTTT.

The rearrangement uses TRBV6-5 and TRBJ2-7; D possibly corresponds to TRBD1 (6 bases). This CDR3 contains 14 residues. V lost 4 bases and J lost 5, with 15 bases in between. Germline assignment: CDR1 MNHEY and CDR2 SVGAGI. DNA of the CDR3: TGTGCCAGCAGTTTCCGGAGGACAGAACACGAGCAGTACTTC. Translating gives CASSFRRTEHEQYF.

The chain recombines TRBV7-2 with TRBJ2-2, with a possible D match to TRBD2 (5 bases). Trimming took off 4 bases at V and 7 bases at J, with 25 bases between the two ends. The CDR3 spans 18 residues. Looked up from germline, CDR1 is SGHTA and CDR2 is FQGNSA. Here the CDR3 DNA reads TGTGCCAGCAGCTCCTCCCTCCTGAGGGCGGCAAGAGGCGGGGAGCTGTTTTTT. Encoded protein: CASSSSLLRAARGGELFF.